This T cell receptor (beta chain) was identified during a study of T cell responses to AZD1222 COVID-19 vaccine. V was shortened by 4 bases and J by 4 bases, with 8 bases between the two germline ends. The CDR3 sequence is 13 residues long. In germline, CDR1 is LNHDA, CDR2 SQIVND (reference sequence). The repertoire was sequenced with immunoSEQ multiplex PCR; TCRdb's copy has only in-frame clones and lacks some. The repertoire includes roughly 200,000 clones, roughly 92% of them detected once, and 1.5% to 2% sits in the top ten. V and J are TRBV19 and TRBJ1-5; D is unresolved. The sequenced sample was peripheral blood, obtained 28 days after the second AZD1222 dose. This sequence was found in an adult who received the AZD1222 COVID-19 vaccine. CDR3 nucleotide sequence: TGTGCCAGTAGTAGATCCAGGAATCAGCCCCAGCATTTT. It is translated as CASSRSRNQPQHF.